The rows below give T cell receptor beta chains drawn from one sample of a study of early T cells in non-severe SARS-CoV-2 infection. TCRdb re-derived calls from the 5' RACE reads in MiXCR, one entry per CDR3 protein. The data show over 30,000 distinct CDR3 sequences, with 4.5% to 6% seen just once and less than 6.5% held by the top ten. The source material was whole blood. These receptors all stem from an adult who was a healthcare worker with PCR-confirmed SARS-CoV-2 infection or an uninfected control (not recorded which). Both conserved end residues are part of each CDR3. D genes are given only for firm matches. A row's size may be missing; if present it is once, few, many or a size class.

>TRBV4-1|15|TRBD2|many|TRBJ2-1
TGCGCCAGCAGCTCGCGGACTAGCGGAGACAATGAGCAGTTCTTC
CASSSRTSGDNEQFF
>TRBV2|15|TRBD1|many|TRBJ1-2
TGTGCCAGCAGGGCTCCAGGGGGGCGGAACTATGGCTACACCTTC
CASRAPGGRNYGYTF
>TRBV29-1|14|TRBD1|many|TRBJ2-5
TGCAGCGTTGGTGGGACAGGGGTACCAGAGACCCAGTACTTC
CSVGGTGVPETQYF
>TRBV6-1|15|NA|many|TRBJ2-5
TGTGCCAGCAGCCCCATCCGCGGGTACCAAGAGACCCAGTACTTC
CASSPIRGYQETQYF
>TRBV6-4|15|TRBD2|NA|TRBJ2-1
TGTGCCAGCAGTGACGGAACTAGCGGTAACAATGAGCAGTTCTTC
CASSDGTSGNNEQFF
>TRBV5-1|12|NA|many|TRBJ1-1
TGCGCCAGCAGCTTGGATTCAGCTGAAGCTTTCTTT
CASSLDSAEAFF
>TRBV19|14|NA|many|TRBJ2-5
TGTGCCAGTAGTATGTATCAGGGGGGCGAGACCCAGTACTTC
CASSMYQGGETQYF
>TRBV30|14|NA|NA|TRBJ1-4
TGTGCCTGGAGCCCGAGACCGGTGGGGGAAAAACTGTTTTTT
CAWSPRPVGEKLFF
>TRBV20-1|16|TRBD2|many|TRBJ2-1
TGCAGTGCTAGGAAGGGACTAGCGGGAGGTGGGGATGAGCAGTTCTTC
CSARKGLAGGGDEQFF
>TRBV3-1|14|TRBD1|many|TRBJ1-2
TGTGCCAGCAGCCAGGACAGGAGGAACTATGGCTACACCTTC
CASSQDRRNYGYTF
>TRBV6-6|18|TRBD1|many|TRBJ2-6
TGTGCCAGCAGTTACTGGACAGGGGGGCCAACAGGGGCCAACGTCCTGACTTTC
CASSYWTGGPTGANVLTF
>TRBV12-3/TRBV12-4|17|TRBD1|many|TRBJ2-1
TGTGCCAGCAGGGGACAGCTACTAGGAAGCTCCTACAATGAGCAGTTCTTC
CASRGQLLGSSYNEQFF
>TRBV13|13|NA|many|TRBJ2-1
TGTGCCAGCAGCCCCAGACCGCTCAATGAGCAGTTCTTC
CASSPRPLNEQFF
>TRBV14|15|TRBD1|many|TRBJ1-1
TGTGCCAGCAGCCCTACTCACAGGGGTGACACTGAAGCTTTCTTT
CASSPTHRGDTEAFF
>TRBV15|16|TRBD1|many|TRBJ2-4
TGTGCCACCAGCAGAGGTGGACAGGGGGCCAAAAACATTCAGTACTTC
CATSRGGQGAKNIQYF
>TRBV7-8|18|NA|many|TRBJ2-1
TGTGCCAGCAGCTCAGAGAGATGGGTCGGTCTGGACCACAATGAGCAGTTCTTC
CASSSERWVGLDHNEQFF
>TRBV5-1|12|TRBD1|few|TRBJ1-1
TGCGCCAGCAGCGTTGACAGGGGTGAAGCTTTCTTT
CASSVDRGEAFF
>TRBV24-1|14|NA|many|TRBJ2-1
TGTGCCCCCAGAGCGGGTCCGTCCTACAATGAGCAGTTCTTC
CAPRAGPSYNEQFF
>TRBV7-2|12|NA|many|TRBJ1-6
TGTGCCAGCAGCCACCGCCGTTCACCCCTCCACTTT
CASSHRRSPLHF
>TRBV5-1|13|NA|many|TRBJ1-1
TGCGCCAGCAGCTACTCTAGGAAGGCTGAAGCTTTCTTT
CASSYSRKAEAFF
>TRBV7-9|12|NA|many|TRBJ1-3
TGTGCCAGCAGCTTAATGGTCGACACCATATATTTT
CASSLMVDTIYF
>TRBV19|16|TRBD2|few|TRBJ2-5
TGTGCCAGTAGTACAACGAGCGGGAGGGCCGGAGAGACCCAGTACTTC
CASSTTSGRAGETQYF
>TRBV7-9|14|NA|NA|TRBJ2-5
TGTGCCAGCAGCCGATATCAGGGCCAAGAGACCCAGTACTTC
CASSRYQGQETQYF
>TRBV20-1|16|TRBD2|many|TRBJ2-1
TGCAGTGCTAGAGGTGGGACTAGCGGGAGATTATATGAGCAGTTCTTC
CSARGGTSGRLYEQFF
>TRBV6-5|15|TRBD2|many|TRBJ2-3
TGTGCCAGCAGCCTTAGCGGGATAAACACAGATACGCAGTATTTT
CASSLSGINTDTQYF
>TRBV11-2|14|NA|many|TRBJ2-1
TGTGCCAGCAGCTTAGCCGGAAACCGCAATGAGCAGTTCTTC
CASSLAGNRNEQFF
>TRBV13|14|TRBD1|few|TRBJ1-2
TGTGCCAGCACCCGGACAGGGGATTTGGGCGGCTACACCTTC
CASTRTGDLGGYTF
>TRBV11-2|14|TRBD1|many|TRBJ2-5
TGTGCCAGCAGCTTTCCCGGGACAGGGCCCCCCCAGGACTTC
CASSFPGTGPPQDF
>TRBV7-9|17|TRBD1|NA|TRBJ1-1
TGTGCCAGCAGCCCTACCAGGGGACAGGGGTTGAGCACTGAAGCTTTCTTT
CASSPTRGQGLSTEAFF
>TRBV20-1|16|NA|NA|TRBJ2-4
TGCAGTGCTAGAACCGGACAGAGGTTAGCCAAAAACATTCAGTACTTC
CSARTGQRLAKNIQYF
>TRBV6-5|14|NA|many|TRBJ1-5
TGTGCCAGCAGTTTTACAGGGTCGAACCAGCCCCAGCATTTT
CASSFTGSNQPQHF
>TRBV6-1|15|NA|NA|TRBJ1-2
TGTGCCAGCAGTGAATTGGGTAGGGAGCTCTATGGCTACACCTTC
CASSELGRELYGYTF
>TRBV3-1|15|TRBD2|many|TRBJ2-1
TGTGCCAGCAGCCCGACCTGGGGAGGGACGAATGAGCAGTTCTTC
CASSPTWGGTNEQFF
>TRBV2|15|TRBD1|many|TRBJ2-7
TGTGCCAGCAGTTCCCGGGACAGACGGTCCTACGAGCAGTACTTC
CASSSRDRRSYEQYF
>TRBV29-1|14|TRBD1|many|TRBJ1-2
TGCAGCGTAGGACAGGGGGCGCCTGCCTACGGCTACACCTTC
CSVGQGAPAYGYTF
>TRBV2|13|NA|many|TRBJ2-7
TGTGCCAGCATGATTGCGGGGGCACCCGAGCAGTACTTC
CASMIAGAPEQYF
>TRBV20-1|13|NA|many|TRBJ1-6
TGCAGTCTAAGGGGCTGGGGAAATTCACCCCTCCACTTT
CSLRGWGNSPLHF
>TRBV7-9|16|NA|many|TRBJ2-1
TGTGCCAGCAGCCTCGACACCCGGATGAGGGGGGGAGAGCAGTTCTTC
CASSLDTRMRGGEQFF
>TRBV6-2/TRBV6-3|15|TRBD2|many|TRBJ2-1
TGTGCCAGCAGTTTGGTAGCGGGAGCTTACAATGAGCAGTTCTTC
CASSLVAGAYNEQFF
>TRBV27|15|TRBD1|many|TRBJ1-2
TGTGCCAGCAGAACCGGGGACAGGGGGAACCATGGCTACACCTTC
CASRTGDRGNHGYTF
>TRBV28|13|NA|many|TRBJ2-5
TGTGCCAGCAACAGCCGTCCTCAAGAGACCCAGTACTTC
CASNSRPQETQYF
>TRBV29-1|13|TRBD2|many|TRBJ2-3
TGCAGCGTTCGCGGGAGGGCCGCAGATACGCAGTATTTT
CSVRGRAADTQYF
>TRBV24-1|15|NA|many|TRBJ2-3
TGTGCCACCAGTGACACCAGCGGTAGCACAGATACGCAGTATTTT
CATSDTSGSTDTQYF
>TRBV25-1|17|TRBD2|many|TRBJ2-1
TGTGCCAGCAGTGAATCCCGACTAGCGGGAGGAGGCGATGAGCAGTTCTTC
CASSESRLAGGGDEQFF
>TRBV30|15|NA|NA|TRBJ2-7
TGTGCCTGGAGTGAAGCGACTGTAAATCCCTACGAGCAGTACTTC
CAWSEATVNPYEQYF
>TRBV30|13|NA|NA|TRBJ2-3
TGTGTCTGGAGTGCCGCAGGGGCAGATACGCAGTATTTT
CVWSAAGADTQYF
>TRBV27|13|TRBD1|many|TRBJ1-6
TGTGCCAGCAGTTCACAGGGGGCCTCACCCCTCCACTTT
CASSSQGASPLHF
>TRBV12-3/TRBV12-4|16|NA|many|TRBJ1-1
TGTGCCAGCAGCCAAAGTGCTGGGGACATCAACACTGAAGCTTTCTTT
CASSQSAGDINTEAFF
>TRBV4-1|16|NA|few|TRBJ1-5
TGCGCCAGCAGCCAAGACGAAGCCACCAGCAATCAGCCCCAGCATTTT
CASSQDEATSNQPQHF
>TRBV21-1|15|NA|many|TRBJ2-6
TGTGCCAGCATCCAACTGGATTCTGTGGCCAACGTCCTGACTTTC
CASIQLDSVANVLTF
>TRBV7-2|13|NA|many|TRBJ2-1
TGTGCCAGCAGCCTTAGAGTGCACAATGAGCAGTTCTTC
CASSLRVHNEQFF
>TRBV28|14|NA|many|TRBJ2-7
TGTGCCAGCACCCTTGGGGGGTTCTCCTACGAGCAGTACTTC
CASTLGGFSYEQYF
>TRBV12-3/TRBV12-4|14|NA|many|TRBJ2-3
TGTGCCAGCAGCTCTGGGTTTCTCACAGATACGCAGTATTTT
CASSSGFLTDTQYF
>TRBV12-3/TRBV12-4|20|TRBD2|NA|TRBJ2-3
TGTGCCAGCAGTTTGGAAAGGCAACTAGCGGGAGGGCCCGGGGCAGATACGCAGTATTTT
CASSLERQLAGGPGADTQYF
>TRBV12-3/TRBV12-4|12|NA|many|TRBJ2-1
TGTGCCAGCAGACCAACCTACAATGAGCAGTTCTTC
CASRPTYNEQFF
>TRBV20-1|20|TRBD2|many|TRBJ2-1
TGCAGTGCTAGAGATTTTCAAAGTCGTTGGCGGGAGGAGGGGTCGGATGAGCAGTTCTTC
CSARDFQSRWREEGSDEQFF
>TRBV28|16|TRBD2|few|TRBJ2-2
TGTGCCAGCGACAGCGGACTAGCCCCGACCACCGGGGAGCTGTTTTTT
CASDSGLAPTTGELFF
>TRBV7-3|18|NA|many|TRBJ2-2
TGTGCCAGCAGCTTAATAGGGGGACTGGATTCGAACACCGGGGAGCTGTTTTTT
CASSLIGGLDSNTGELFF
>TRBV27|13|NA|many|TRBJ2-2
TGTGCCAGCAGTGGGGCGGGTTCCGGGGAGCTGTTTTTT
CASSGAGSGELFF